The rows below give T cell receptor beta chains drawn from one sample of a study of control samples from healthy donors and cancer patients. Assay: immunoSEQ multiplex PCR; the TCRdb copy retains only in-frame clones and omits some. The sample yields approximately 150,000 clones, about 90% seen once. Sample: blood. Receptor source: a woman aged 25 to 39 in good health. Each CDR3 is given with its conserved first and last residue. D genes are given only for firm matches. Clone size is not always given. Where it is, it says once, few, many or a class for expanded clones.

V gene	D gene	J gene	clone size	CDR3 DNA	CDR3 protein
TRBV6-6	-	TRBJ2-1	-	TGTGCCAGCAGTTCGGTCCGGGGTGAGCAGTTCTTC	CASSSVRGEQFF
TRBV28	-	TRBJ1-5	-	TGTGCCAGCGGGATCAGGGGTCAGCCCCAGCATTTT	CASGIRGQPQHF
TRBV6-6	-	TRBJ2-3	-	TGTGCCAGCAGTTACTCAGGGAACACAGATACGCAGTATTTT	CASSYSGNTDTQYF
TRBV27	-	TRBJ1-6	-	TGTGCCAGCAGTTTATCCTCGACAGCTTCACCCCTCCACTTT	CASSLSSTASPLHF
TRBV2	TRBD2	TRBJ2-1	-	TGTGCCAGCAGTGACCAGCGGGAGAGGTACAATGAGCAGTTCTTC	CASSDQRERYNEQFF
TRBV7-2	-	TRBJ2-1	-	TGTGCCAGCAGCTTAGTCAGCTCCTACAATGAGCAGTTCTTC	CASSLVSSYNEQFF
TRBV11-2	-	TRBJ1-1	-	TGTGCCAGCAGCTTAGTTAGTAGGGGAAGGGTTATGAACACTGAAGCTTTCTTT	CASSLVSRGRVMNTEAFF
TRBV9	-	TRBJ1-2	-	TGTGCCAGCAGCCTCCCCAACTATGGCTACACCTTC	CASSLPNYGYTF
TRBV6-5	-	TRBJ1-4	few	TGTGCCAGCAGTTCGGCTAAAAAACTGTTTTTT	CASSSAKKLFF
TRBV7-8	TRBD1	TRBJ1-4	-	TGTGCCAGCAGCTTAGACGCAGGGGGTTGGGAAAAACTGTTTTTT	CASSLDAGGWEKLFF
TRBV19	-	TRBJ2-7	-	TGTGCCAGTAGTGGCGACACGTCCTACGAGCAGTACTTC	CASSGDTSYEQYF
TRBV21-1	-	TRBJ2-7	-	TGTGCCAGCAGCAAAGGAGGTAGAGGACCGTATTACGAGCAGTACTTC	CASSKGGRGPYYEQYF
TRBV6-5	-	TRBJ2-2	medium-sized	TGTGCCAGCAAGGGAGGGGGCGACACCGGGGAGCTGTTTTTT	CASKGGGDTGELFF
TRBV18	-	TRBJ2-1	-	TGTGCCAGCTCACCACTCTATGAGCAGTTCTTC	CASSPLYEQFF
TRBV5-1	TRBD2	TRBJ2-5	once	TGCGCCAGCAGCTTGGCCTCTAGCGGGACTACGGGTATCCGAGAGACCCAGTACTTC	CASSLASSGTTGIRETQYF
TRBV28	-	TRBJ2-7	-	TGTGCCAGCACCCTGGCCCCGGGACTGTCCTACGAGCAGTACTTC	CASTLAPGLSYEQYF
TRBV30	-	TRBJ2-3	-	TGTGCCTGGAGTGTACTAGGGGATACGCAGTATTTT	CAWSVLGDTQYF
TRBV6-6	-	TRBJ2-1	-	TGTGCCAGCAGTTACTCTAATAATGAGCAGTTCTTC	CASSYSNNEQFF
TRBV5-5	-	TRBJ2-5	-	TGTGCCAGCTCCTCGGACAGCGGAGAGACCCAGTACTTC	CASSSDSGETQYF
TRBV7-9	-	TRBJ1-2	few	TGTGCCAGCAGCCCTAATGACCCTGACGGCTACACCTTC	CASSPNDPDGYTF
TRBV20-1	-	TRBJ1-5	few	TGCAGTGCTAGTCTTCCAGGCCTTAGCAATCAGCCCCAGCATTTT	CSASLPGLSNQPQHF
TRBV5-4	TRBD1	TRBJ1-5	-	TGTGCCAGCAGTTTTGGGACAGGGAATCAGCCCCAGCATTTT	CASSFGTGNQPQHF
TRBV12-3/TRBV12-4	-	TRBJ2-3	-	TGTGCCAGCAAGGGTTTATCAGATACGCAGTATTTT	CASKGLSDTQYF
TRBV6-4	-	TRBJ2-1	few	TGTGCCAGCAGTGTGTCACTTCAGGGTGAGCAGTTCTTC	CASSVSLQGEQFF
TRBV6-1	TRBD1	TRBJ2-2	-	TGTGCCAGCAGTGACAGGGGGCAAGGCGGGGAGCTGTTTTTT	CASSDRGQGGELFF
TRBV7-9	-	TRBJ2-2	-	TGTGCCAGCAGCTTGGACGGGGGGGAGCTGTTTTTT	CASSLDGGELFF
TRBV24-1	TRBD1	TRBJ1-5	-	TGTGCCACCAGTGATAAACAGGGGTACAATCAGCCCCAGCATTTT	CATSDKQGYNQPQHF
TRBV6-6	-	TRBJ2-1	-	TGTGCCAGCAGCCCAGTACTTAACAATGAGCAGTTCTTC	CASSPVLNNEQFF
TRBV28	-	TRBJ1-3	-	TGTGCCAGCAGTTTGCGGACCAAGAGGAACACCATATATTTT	CASSLRTKRNTIYF
TRBV28	-	TRBJ2-7	-	TGTGCCAGCAGTTCACCATTCCGCGGGCCGTCCTACGCCTACGAGCAGTACTTC	CASSSPFRGPSYAYEQYF
TRBV27	TRBD1	TRBJ1-2	few	TGTGCCAGCAGTCTCCTAGGACAGGGGGTAAAGGGCTACACCTTC	CASSLLGQGVKGYTF
TRBV6-5	-	TRBJ1-1	-	TGTGCCAGCAGGATTGTGAGGACTGAAGCTTTCTTT	CASRIVRTEAFF
TRBV6-1	-	TRBJ1-2	-	TGTGCCAGCAGTGAGGGGGGGGCCCTCTATGGCTACACCTTC	CASSEGGALYGYTF
TRBV6-6	TRBD2	TRBJ2-7	-	TGTGCCAGCAGTTATTCTAGCGGGAGGCTTTACGAGCAGTACTTC	CASSYSSGRLYEQYF
TRBV7-9	-	TRBJ1-1	-	TGTGCCAGCAGCCCTAATTCATGGGGCACTGAAGCTTTCTTT	CASSPNSWGTEAFF
TRBV7-9	-	TRBJ2-7	-	TGTGCCAGCAGCCGGAGGGGAGCCTACGAGCAGTACTTC	CASSRRGAYEQYF
TRBV24-1	TRBD1	TRBJ1-2	-	TGTGCCACTGGACAGGGGGATGGCTACACCTTC	CATGQGDGYTF
TRBV15	TRBD1	TRBJ1-5	-	TGTGCCACCACCCAGGACAGGGTTGGTCAGCCCCAGCATTTT	CATTQDRVGQPQHF
TRBV24-1	-	TRBJ2-4	-	TGTGCCGCCGGGGAAGGAGACATTCAGTACTTC	CAAGEGDIQYF
TRBV14	TRBD2	TRBJ2-1	-	TGTGCCAGCAGCCAAGACTTACTAGCGGGAGGATGGGATGAGCAGTTCTTC	CASSQDLLAGGWDEQFF
TRBV25-1	TRBD1	TRBJ2-7	-	TGTGCCAGCGAGACAGGGGTTGGGGGGGAGCAGTACTTC	CASETGVGGEQYF
TRBV6-1	-	TRBJ1-6	-	TGTGCCAGCAGCGAAGGATGGTCGGCCTATAATTCACCCCTCCACTTT	CASSEGWSAYNSPLHF
TRBV18	TRBD1	TRBJ1-3	-	TGTGCCAGCTCACTTCGTATCCCGGACAGGGGGCGATCCGTGCGAAACACCATATATTTT	CASSLRIPDRGRSVRNTIYF
TRBV5-4	-	TRBJ2-5	-	TGTGCCAGCAGCCCCCGGGACAAGGAGACCCAGTACTTC	CASSPRDKETQYF
TRBV19	-	TRBJ2-1	-	TGTGCCAGTAGCACGAAGACTAGCTCCTACAATGAGCAGTTCTTC	CASSTKTSSYNEQFF
TRBV4-1	-	TRBJ1-5	few	TGCGCCAGCAGCCAAGGCCCCCAGGGCCTCTACCAGCCCCAGCATTTT	CASSQGPQGLYQPQHF
TRBV27	TRBD1	TRBJ2-5	-	TGTGCCAGCAGTCTCGGGACAGGGGTGGAGACCCAGTACTTC	CASSLGTGVETQYF
TRBV27	TRBD2	TRBJ2-7	once	TGTGCCAGCAGTCCGAAACTAGCGGGAGGACACTCCTACGAGCAGTACTTC	CASSPKLAGGHSYEQYF
TRBV9	-	TRBJ2-1	-	TGTGCCAGCAGCCCACGAGGACTCCAAACCTACAATGAGCAGTTCTTC	CASSPRGLQTYNEQFF
TRBV5-8	TRBD1	TRBJ2-5	-	TGTGCCAGCAGCTTGTGGCTGACAGGGGGGGAAGAGACCCAGTACTTC	CASSLWLTGGEETQYF
TRBV5-1	-	TRBJ2-7	-	TGCGCCAGCAGCGTCACAGGGACCGACTACGAGCAGTACTTC	CASSVTGTDYEQYF
TRBV5-1	TRBD1	TRBJ1-4	-	TGCGCCAGCAGCTCCGGGGGGACAGGTGCTAATGAAAAACTGTTTTTT	CASSSGGTGANEKLFF
TRBV19	TRBD1	TRBJ2-3	-	TGTGCCAGTAGTTGGTTTAGGACAGGGGCAGATACGCAGTATTTT	CASSWFRTGADTQYF
TRBV19	-	TRBJ2-2	-	TGTGCCAGTAGTAGCGGGACCAGGAGCACCGGGGAGCTGTTTTTT	CASSSGTRSTGELFF
TRBV27	TRBD2	TRBJ2-4	-	TGTGCCAGCAGTTTTAGCGGGAGAATAACCAAAAACATTCAGTACTTC	CASSFSGRITKNIQYF
TRBV6-2/TRBV6-3	-	TRBJ1-4	-	TGTGCCAGCAGTTACTCCCAGGGATTTAATGAAAAACTGTTTTTT	CASSYSQGFNEKLFF
TRBV5-1	TRBD2	TRBJ2-1	-	TGCGCCAGCAGCTTGGGACTAGCCGAATACAATGAGCAGTTCTTC	CASSLGLAEYNEQFF
TRBV2	-	TRBJ2-6	-	TGTGCCAGCAGTGAGATCTCGAGCTCTGGGGCCAACGTCCTGACTTTC	CASSEISSSGANVLTF
TRBV12-3/TRBV12-4	-	TRBJ1-1	-	TGTGCCAGCAGTTTAGGGCTGTTAACTGAAGCTTTCTTT	CASSLGLLTEAFF
TRBV27	-	TRBJ2-5	-	TGTGCCAGCAGTCAGACGGCGGTCCAAGAGACCCAGTACTTC	CASSQTAVQETQYF